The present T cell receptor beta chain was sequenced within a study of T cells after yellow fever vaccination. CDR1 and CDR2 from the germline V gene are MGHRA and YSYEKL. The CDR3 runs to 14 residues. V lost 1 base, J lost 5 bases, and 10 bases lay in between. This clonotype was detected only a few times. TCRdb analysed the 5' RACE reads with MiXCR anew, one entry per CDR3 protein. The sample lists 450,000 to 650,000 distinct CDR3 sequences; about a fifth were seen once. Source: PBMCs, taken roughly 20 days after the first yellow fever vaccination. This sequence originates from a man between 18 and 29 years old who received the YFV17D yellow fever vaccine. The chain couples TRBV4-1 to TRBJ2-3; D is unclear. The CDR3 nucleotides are TGCGCCAGCAGCCAAGGTCTTTCGAGAGATACGCAGTATTTT. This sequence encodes CASSQGLSRDTQYF.